This is a list of T cell receptor beta chains from one sample in a study of regulatory T cells in long-lasting Graves disease. From the multiplex PCR reads, TCRdb called clonotypes with MiXCR, one entry per CDR3 protein. Of about 300,000 distinct CDR3 sequences listed, approximately 20% are singletons. This sample comprised peripheral blood mononuclear cells (PBMCs), obtained at new diagnosis, from a patient treated with antithyroid drugs. The receptors were sampled from a female donor with Graves disease. The CDR3 runs from the conserved cysteine through the conserved F or W. The D gene is left open where the match is weak. A row's size may be missing; if present it is once, few, many or a size class.

DNA: TGTGCCAGCAGCTTCTCAGGGACAGGGGGTAGTGAGCAGTTCTTC; CDR3: CASSFSGTGGSEQFF; D: TRBD1; J: TRBJ2-1; V: TRBV11-2; size: .
DNA: TGTGCCTGGAAAGGTGGGGCCAACGTCCTGACTTTC; CDR3: CAWKGGANVLTF; D: .; J: TRBJ2-6; V: TRBV30; size: many
DNA: TGTGCCTGGAGTATTCAGGGAGGCGAGCAGTACTTC; CDR3: CAWSIQGGEQYF; D: .; J: TRBJ2-7; V: TRBV30; size: many
DNA: TGTGCCTGGACAGGGGGCGCAAACTATGGCTACACCTTC; CDR3: CAWTGGANYGYTF; D: TRBD1; J: TRBJ1-2; V: TRBV30; size: few
DNA: TGCGCCAGCAGCCAAGTCTACCCTAGTCCGGGGACCCGGTACAATGAGCAGTTCTTC; CDR3: CASSQVYPSPGTRYNEQFF; D: .; J: TRBJ2-1; V: TRBV4-1; size: .
DNA: TGCAGTGCTCAGAATCCGGGACGGATCTCCTACGAGCAGTACTTC; CDR3: CSAQNPGRISYEQYF; D: .; J: TRBJ2-7; V: TRBV20-1; size: .
DNA: TGTGCCAGCAGTCCCTCCGAAGGTTGGAGTGTATGGAATCAGCCCCAGCATTTT; CDR3: CASSPSEGWSVWNQPQHF; D: .; J: TRBJ1-5; V: TRBV27; size: many
DNA: TGTGCCAGCAGCTTCTTTATGGTCGGTAGCGTAGTAGGCTACGAGCAGTACTTC; CDR3: CASSFFMVGSVVGYEQYF; D: .; J: TRBJ2-7; V: TRBV5-5; size: few
DNA: TGTGCCAGCAGCTCGAGAGAGGGTCGGGAGACCCAGTACTTC; CDR3: CASSSREGRETQYF; D: .; J: TRBJ2-5; V: TRBV11-3; size: many
DNA: TGTGCCAGCAGTTCCCTGGTGGCATCGGGAAACCAGCATTTT; CDR3: CASSSLVASGNQHF; D: .; J: TRBJ1-5; V: TRBV6-5; size: many
DNA: TGTGCCAGCAGCCAAGGCAGGGGTGATGGCTACACCTTC; CDR3: CASSQGRGDGYTF; D: .; J: TRBJ1-2; V: TRBV14; size: many
DNA: TGTGCCAGCAGTTGGGATGAGGAACCCAAGGCCCTCCACTTT; CDR3: CASSWDEEPKALHF; D: .; J: TRBJ1-6; V: TRBV27; size: once
DNA: TGTGCCAGCAGCTTAGGTGCGGGGAGAGTGGAGACCCAGTACTTC; CDR3: CASSLGAGRVETQYF; D: .; J: TRBJ2-5; V: TRBV7-6; size: .
DNA: TGTGCCAGCAGCATACGCGCCCCGGGACAGGGGGGGTCCGAGCAGTACTTC; CDR3: CASSIRAPGQGGSEQYF; D: TRBD1; J: TRBJ2-7; V: TRBV7-2; size: .
DNA: TGCGCCAGCAGCACACCCGAGGTGGGAAAAACTGAAGCTTTCTTT; CDR3: CASSTPEVGKTEAFF; D: .; J: TRBJ1-1; V: TRBV5-1; size: many
DNA: TGCAGTGTTAGCAAAGTACAGGGCAATCAGCCCCAGCATTTT; CDR3: CSVSKVQGNQPQHF; D: .; J: TRBJ1-5; V: TRBV20-1; size: many
DNA: TGCGCCAGCAGCTTGAGGAGCGTGGGCGGAAGAGAGCAGTACTTC; CDR3: CASSLRSVGGREQYF; D: .; J: TRBJ2-7; V: TRBV5-1; size: many
DNA: TGTGCCAGCAGCCTCGGCCGAACAGGGGAAGAGCAGTACTTC; CDR3: CASSLGRTGEEQYF; D: TRBD1; J: TRBJ2-7; V: TRBV11-2; size: many
DNA: TGTGCCAGCAGCCGAGGACAGGGGGGAGCTTTCTTT; CDR3: CASSRGQGGAFF; D: TRBD1; J: TRBJ1-1; V: TRBV3-1; size: many
DNA: TGTGCCAGCAGCGTACGCCAGCGGGCAAACACCGGGGAGCTGTTTTTT; CDR3: CASSVRQRANTGELFF; D: .; J: TRBJ2-2; V: TRBV9; size: few
DNA: TGTGCCAGCAGCCAGGTTCCCCTGAACAGCCTGAGCTCCTATAATTCACCCCTCCACTTT; CDR3: CASSQVPLNSLSSYNSPLHF; D: .; J: TRBJ1-6; V: TRBV3-1; size: .
DNA: TGCAGTGCTATGTTGTGGGGGGCAGGGGGTGAGGAGCAGTACTTC; CDR3: CSAMLWGAGGEEQYF; D: .; J: TRBJ2-7; V: TRBV20-1; size: few
DNA: TGCGCCAGCAGCTTGATTGGACACACCAAAGAGACCCAGTACTTC; CDR3: CASSLIGHTKETQYF; D: .; J: TRBJ2-5; V: TRBV5-1; size: many
DNA: TGCAGTGCTATCTCAGGGACAGGGATAGGTGAGCAGTTCTTC; CDR3: CSAISGTGIGEQFF; D: TRBD1; J: TRBJ2-1; V: TRBV20-1; size: many
DNA: TGTGCCAGCACGGGCGGGGCCGGAGATACGCAGTATTTT; CDR3: CASTGGAGDTQYF; D: .; J: TRBJ2-3; V: TRBV2; size: medium-sized
DNA: TGCGCCAGCAGGGTCGGGGGGGTTAACAATGAGCAGTTCTTC; CDR3: CASRVGGVNNEQFF; D: TRBD2; J: TRBJ2-1; V: TRBV10-2; size: few
DNA: TGTGCCAGCAGCCCGGGATTCTACACTGAAGCTTTCTTT; CDR3: CASSPGFYTEAFF; D: .; J: TRBJ1-1; V: TRBV7-9; size: .
DNA: TGTGCTAGTGGTTCGTCCCTCGATCTAGCCAAAAACATTCAGTACTTC; CDR3: CASGSSLDLAKNIQYF; D: .; J: TRBJ2-4; V: TRBV12-5; size: many
DNA: TGTGCCAGCTCGCCGGCCGGGGAGTATGGCTACACCTTC; CDR3: CASSPAGEYGYTF; D: .; J: TRBJ1-2; V: TRBV18; size: many